The 20 T cell receptor beta chains given below trace back to one sample, sequenced in a study of T cell changes during pregnancy in multiple sclerosis. Sequenced by immunoSEQ multiplex PCR; TCRdb stores in-frame clones only, minus some. Of about 86,000 clones listed, around 90% were seen once; the top ten hold 1.5% to 2%. Source: peripheral blood, taken in the first trimester of pregnancy. These receptors were taken from a female donor in good health, enrolled as a control in a pregnancy study.

The chain carries TRBV7-2 and TRBJ1-1, with 8 bases matching TRBD1. Losses at the gene ends were 5 bases for V and 9 bases for J; bases not matched to a gene: 14. CDR1 and CDR2 (germline): SGHTA, FQGNSA. The CDR3 runs to 15 residues. As DNA, the CDR3 is TGTGCCAGCAGCGGCGACGGGACAGGAGGCTTGAAAGCTTTCTTT. Translated: CASSGDGTGGLKAFF.

The chain carries TRBV7-3 and TRBJ2-3; D is ambiguous. Trimming removed 5 bases from V and 1 base from J, with 7 bases in between. Germline assignment: CDR1 SGHTA and CDR2 FQGTGA. The CDR3 extends over 13 amino acids. CDR3 DNA sequence: TGTGCCAGCAGCCACACAGGCACAGATACGCAGTATTTT. Its protein is CASSHTGTDTQYF.

The table lists this clone with a count of one. The chain is built from TRBV5-1 and TRBJ2-3; the match to TRBD2 covers 9 bases. V shed 1 base and J 2 bases; nucleotides not matched to a gene: 8. From germline, CDR1 is SGHRS and CDR2 YFSETQ. This CDR3 is 17 amino acids long. This chain's CDR3 is CASSLSSSGGPTDTQYF. As DNA, the CDR3 is TGCGCCAGCAGCTTGAGTTCCAGCGGGGGGCCCACAGATACGCAGTATTTT.

The chain has TRBV9 and TRBJ2-3; the match to TRBD2 covers 8 bases. The J segment lost 2 bases and the V segment lost 4 bases, leaving 9 bases of the junction unmatched. The CDR3 is made up of 16 amino acids. Germline V lookup: CDR1 SGDLS, CDR2 YYNGEE. The CDR3 bases are TGTGCCAGCAGCCTCGGGGGGGGACTACCCACAGATACGCAGTATTTT. It is translated as CASSLGGGLPTDTQYF.

This sequence joins TRBV7-6 and TRBJ2-5, with a tentative D call TRBD2 (6 bases). V lost 2 bases and J lost 1, with 8 bases in between. Germline CDR1 reads SGHVS; CDR2 reads FNYEAQ. The CDR3 spans 14 residues. The CDR3 coding sequence is TGTGCCAGCAGCTTATCGGGAGTCCAAGAGACCCAGTACTTC. Protein product: CASSLSGVQETQYF.

This clone was seen a single time. The J gene is TRBJ1-6, the V gene TRBV4-3; 7 bases are a match to TRBD1. This CDR3 spans 17 amino acids. CDR1 and CDR2 (germline): LGHNA, YSLEER. V lost 0 bases to trimming and J lost 7 bases; unmatched junction nucleotides: 9. This CDR3 is CASSQDPAGTDNSPLHF. The CDR3 region has the DNA TGCGCCAGCAGCCAAGATCCTGCAGGGACAGACAATTCACCCCTCCACTTT.

This clone was recorded once. The CDR3 loop reads CASSPSVGYEQYF. CDR3 coding DNA: TGTGCCAGCTCACCTTCGGTCGGCTACGAGCAGTACTTC. The rearrangement uses TRBV18 and TRBJ2-7; D is undetermined. Trimming removed 3 bases at V and 3 bases at J, with 9 bases between. Germline CDR1 reads KGHSH; CDR2 reads LQKENI. The CDR3 runs to 13 residues.

The V call is TRBV28, the J call TRBJ1-5, with D uncertain. The germline V gene has CDR1 MDHEN and CDR2 SYDVKM. Deletions cut 4 bases from V and 7 bases from J, with 8 bases between. The CDR3 spans 12 residues. The CDR3 here is CASSYRGQPQHF. CDR3 nucleotides: TGTGCCAGCAGTTATCGGGGACAGCCCCAGCATTTT.

The chain couples TRBV2 to TRBJ2-5; 11 nucleotides line up with TRBD2. The CDR3 extends over 15 amino acids. Germline V gives CDR1 SNHLY, CDR2 FYNNEI. Trimming removed 4 bases from V and 5 bases from J; junction bases left unmatched: 6. The CDR3 sequence is CASSVAGGLTETQYF. The CDR3 region has the DNA TGTGCCAGCAGTGTAGCGGGGGGGCTAACGGAGACCCAGTACTTC.

The chain carries TRBV7-2 and TRBJ1-6, with a possible D match to TRBD1 (6 bases). V dropped 4 bases and J dropped 7 bases, with 14 bases sitting between them. Germline loops: CDR1 SGHTA, CDR2 FQGNSA. The CDR3 spans 15 residues. CDR3 coding DNA: TGTGCCAGCAGCTCCCAGGGGTGGGAGAATTCACCCCTCCACTTT. It yields the protein CASSSQGWENSPLHF.

This chain uses TRBV5-6 with TRBJ1-2, with TRBD1 as a possible D gene (5 bases). This CDR3 has 16 residues. Trimming stripped 4 bases from V and 4 bases from J, with 20 bases between. Germline V gene lookup returns CDR1 SGHDT and CDR2 YYEEEE. This CDR3 reads CASSRGAGYYGYGYTF. CDR3 coding DNA: TGTGCCAGCAGCAGGGGTGCAGGCTACTACGGCTATGGCTACACCTTC. The full variable domain, with the rest looked up from reference TRBV5-6 and TRBJ1-2, is DAGVTQSPTHLIKTRGQQVTLRCSPKSGHDTVSWYQQALGQGPQFIFQYYEEEERQRGNFPDRFSGHQFPNYSSELNVNALLLGDSALYLCASSRGAGYYGYGYTFGSGTRLTVV.

The rearrangement joins TRBV14 to TRBJ2-3; D possibly corresponds to TRBD2 (6 bases). CDR3 length equals 17 residues. The germline V gene has CDR1 SGHDN and CDR2 FVKESK. The V and J ends lost 0 bases and 2 bases respectively, with 15 bases between them. Here the CDR3 DNA reads TGTGCCAGCAGCCAAGATTTTGCGGAGGGGAACACAGATACGCAGTATTTT. Its protein is CASSQDFAEGNTDTQYF. Combining the CDR3 with reference TRBV14 and TRBJ2-3 gives the whole variable domain EAGVTQFPSHSVIEKGQTVTLRCDPISGHDNLYWYRRVMGKEIKFLLHFVKESKQDESGMPNNRFLAERTGGTYSTLKVQPAELEDSGVYFCASSQDFAEGNTDTQYFGPGTRLTVL.

The chain combines TRBV6-6 with TRBJ2-2, with D tentatively TRBD1 (7 bases). This CDR3 comprises 16 residues. V was cut by 5 bases and J by 4 bases, with 17 bases left in between. Germline assignment: CDR1 MNHNY and CDR2 SVGAGI (reference sequence). Written as DNA, the CDR3 is TGTGCCAGCAGTCAGAGACAGGGCGGGATCACCGGGGAGCTGTTTTTT. This sequence encodes CASSQRQGGITGELFF.

The chain couples TRBV10-2 to TRBJ2-7, with 7 bases identical to TRBD1. Germline values: CDR1 WSHSY, CDR2 SAAADI. V was clipped by 7 bases and J by 7 bases; unmatched bases: 13. The CDR3 runs 14 residues. The CDR3 DNA sequence: TGCGCCAGCACCCCGGGACAGCCCGTGGGGGAGCAGTACTTC. Amino acids: CASTPGQPVGEQYF.

This clone has only one observation. V is TRBV5-6 and J is TRBJ1-4, with D possibly being TRBD1 (6 bases). V lost 4 bases, J lost 3 bases, and 10 bases lay in between. There are 14 residues in the CDR3. The germline gives CDR1 SGHDT, CDR2 YYEEEE. The CDR3 DNA sequence: TGTGCCAGCAGCACAGGACAGCCTAATGAAAAACTGTTTTTT. Translated: CASSTGQPNEKLFF.

The gene calls are TRBV28 and TRBJ1-1; D call uncertain. In germline, CDR1 is MDHEN, CDR2 SYDVKM. The CDR3 has 16 amino acids. V lost 3 bases and J 0 bases, leaving 14 bases between the germline ends. The CDR3 region has the DNA TGTGCCAGCAGTTTGCTGGGAGATGGGATGAACACTGAAGCTTTCTTT. Protein sequence: CASSLLGDGMNTEAFF.

The J gene is TRBJ1-2, the V gene TRBV4-2, with D tentatively TRBD1 (5 bases). Deletions cut 1 base from V and 5 bases from J, with 14 bases between. The CDR3 spans 15 residues. CDR1 and CDR2 (germline): LGHNA, YNFKEQ. CDR3 nucleotides: TGTGCCAGCAGCCAAGGGGCGGGGGTAGAATATGGCTACACCTTC. Its translation: CASSQGAGVEYGYTF.

The chain employs TRBV7-2 and TRBJ1-5; weak D call: TRBD1 (5 bases). This CDR3 spans 15 amino acids. V gave up 4 bases and J gave up 0 bases, with 10 bases separating them. CDR1 is SGHTA and CDR2 is FQGNSA in the germline V gene. In nucleotides, the CDR3 is TGTGCCAGCAGCTCCACACAGGATAGCAATCAGCCCCAGCATTTT. As protein: CASSSTQDSNQPQHF.

The rearrangement joins TRBV11-2 to TRBJ1-1; 8 bases are shared with TRBD1. The CDR3 has 18 residues. Germline values: CDR1 SGHAT, CDR2 FQNNGV. V was pared by 5 bases and J by 1 base, with 15 bases of the junction left unmatched. The CDR3 DNA reads TGTGCCAGCAGCCCAACCGGGACAGGTGTTACCTGGAACACTGAAGCTTTCTTT. Amino acid sequence: CASSPTGTGVTWNTEAFF. Using reference TRBV11-2 and TRBJ1-1 for the parts outside the CDR3, the full variable domain is EAGVAQSPRYKIIEKRQSVAFWCNPISGHATLYWYQQILGQGPKLLIQFQNNGVVDDSQLPKDRFSAERLKGVDSTLKIQPAKLEDSAVYLCASSPTGTGVTWNTEAFFGQGTRLTVV.

The chain joins TRBV20-1 to TRBJ2-5; maybe TRBD1 (5 bases). V shed 6 bases and J shed 6 bases, with 11 bases lying between them. The CDR3 is 11 amino acids. Per germline, CDR1 DFQATT and CDR2 SNEGSKA (reference sequence). The CDR3 coding sequence is TGCAGTGCGGGGCTAGTAAAGACCCAGTACTTC. Its translation: CSAGLVKTQYF.